This TCR beta chain came from a study of shared clonotypes between healthy human individuals. Across the whole study: Donors had three CD4 naive, three CD4 memory, two CD8 naive and one CD8 memory plate apiece. Broader study findings: The study's rarefaction showed incomplete sorted-subset sequencing despite large depth. A reduction in generation probabilities was seen for non-shared clonotypes relative to those shared by all four donors.

Note on this clone: Its antigen is undetermined.

This CDR3 is 17 amino acids long. The V segment lost 6 bases and the J segment 4 bases; nucleotides outside the gene matches: 7. Germline loops: CDR1 SEHNR, CDR2 FQNEAQ (reference sequence). Clones were sequenced by immunoSEQ multiplex PCR, and TCRdb holds only the in-frame ones, with some missing. The repertoire consists of under 850,000 clones, with 72% occurring once and the leading ten covering over 1.5%. Source material: memory CD4+ T cells sorted from blood. As to subset: CD45RA-negative fraction. V usage is TRBV7-9 and J usage is TRBJ2-2, with 14 bases aligning to TRBD2. The receptor was derived from a woman aged 25 to 39 in good health. Here the CDR3 DNA reads TGTGCCAGCAGTCCGGGACTAGCGGGAGTAAGCACCGGGGAGCTGTTTTTT. It is translated as CASSPGLAGVSTGELFF.